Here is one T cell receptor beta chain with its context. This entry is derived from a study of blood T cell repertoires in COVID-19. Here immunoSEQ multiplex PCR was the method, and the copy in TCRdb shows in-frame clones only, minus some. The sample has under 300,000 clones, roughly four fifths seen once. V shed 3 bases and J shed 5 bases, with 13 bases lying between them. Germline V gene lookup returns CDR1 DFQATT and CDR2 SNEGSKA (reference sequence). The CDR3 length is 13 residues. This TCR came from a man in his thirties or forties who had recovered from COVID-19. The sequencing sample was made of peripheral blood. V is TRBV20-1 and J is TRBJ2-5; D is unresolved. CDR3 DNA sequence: TGCAGTGCTAGTGGCCCTGCTAGTGAGACCCAGTACTTC. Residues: CSASGPASETQYF.